This T cell receptor beta chain was sequenced for a study of T cell responses to AZD1222 COVID-19 vaccine. Overall study findings and caveats: In the spike-specific TCR repertoire, nearly half reportedly target unmutated variant regions. Seropositive at baseline were only a handful of AZD1222 recipients.

Pooling covered second doses at about 4 or about 12 weeks. TCRdb's copy holds only in-frame clones and misses some; the assay was immunoSEQ multiplex PCR. Among tens of thousands of clones listed, 80% to 90% were seen once. This clone was detected once. Its specificity is unknown. The source of this sequence is an adult who received the AZD1222 COVID-19 vaccine. The starting material was peripheral blood, obtained 28 days after the second AZD1222 dose.

CDR3 coding DNA: TGCGCCAGCAGTGACCTTTTGAGACAGGGGGAAGATGGCTACACCTTC. It yields the protein CASSDLLRQGEDGYTF. The J gene is TRBJ1-2, the V gene TRBV23-1, with 9 positions matching TRBD1. TRBV23-1 has ORF status, its function being uncertain. The CDR3 totals 16 residues. V lost 5 bases and J lost 6; bases outside the gene matches: 13.